This T cell receptor beta chain came from a study of OX40 agonist ivuxolimab in advanced cancers. Study-level findings and limits: Expanded clones were, on average, more numerous among CD8+ T cells than CD4+.

The table came from immunoSEQ multiplex PCR; TCRdb's copy has only in-frame clones and leaves some out. This sample has fewer than 90,000 clones, with 80% to 90% found just once. The CDR3 contains 15 residues. Trimming removed 5 bases from V and 5 bases from J; junction bases left unmatched: 5. In germline, CDR1 is ENHRY, CDR2 SYGVKD. About this clone: What it recognizes is unknown.

The V and J genes are TRBV10-3 and TRBJ2-3; 12 bases align to TRBD2. This receptor was taken from an adult with an advanced solid tumor such as melanoma, head and neck, liver or kidney cancer. The source was CD4+ or CD8+ T cells sorted from blood, collected in a trial of the OX40 agonist ivuxolimab. The CDR3 loop is CAISRLAGVGDTQYF. Here the CDR3 DNA reads TGTGCCATCAGTCGACTAGCGGGAGTGGGAGATACGCAGTATTTT.